Reported below is one TCR beta chain. The antigen remains undetermined. Treatment noted: roughly 19 received Ad26.COV2.S at low or high dose, single or two shots; about 5 received placebo; per-sample allocation not given. Day 63 after the first injection of vaccine or placebo was the sampling time. This entry comes from a study of Ad26.COV2.S vaccination and SARS-CoV-2 variants. Turning to the study itself: Ad26.COV2.S shots went into the muscle once or twice, 56 days apart.

General study points: It was reported that spike-specific CD8+ and CD4+ T cell responses were substantially broad after vaccination. Possible underestimation of total T cell responses by the TCR breadth and depth analyses was noted.

Assay used: immunoSEQ multiplex PCR; TCRdb lists only in-frame clones, some missing. The sample has 380,000 or so clones, 88% seen once. J lost 1 base, V lost 10 bases, and 4 bases had no gene match. Germline V gene data show CDR1 as ENHRY and CDR2 as SYGVKD. The length of the CDR3 is 13 residues. This clonotype was sampled from a person between 18 and 60 years old who received the Ad26.COV2.S COVID-19 vaccine or a placebo. The chain is built from TRBV10-3 and TRBJ1-5; TRBD1 agrees at 7 bases. Sequenced material: peripheral blood, taken in a trial of Ad26.COV2.S vaccine versus placebo. In DNA form, the CDR3 reads TGTGCCACCGAGGGGGCGAGCAATCAGCCCCAGCATTTT. Translating it yields CATEGASNQPQHF.